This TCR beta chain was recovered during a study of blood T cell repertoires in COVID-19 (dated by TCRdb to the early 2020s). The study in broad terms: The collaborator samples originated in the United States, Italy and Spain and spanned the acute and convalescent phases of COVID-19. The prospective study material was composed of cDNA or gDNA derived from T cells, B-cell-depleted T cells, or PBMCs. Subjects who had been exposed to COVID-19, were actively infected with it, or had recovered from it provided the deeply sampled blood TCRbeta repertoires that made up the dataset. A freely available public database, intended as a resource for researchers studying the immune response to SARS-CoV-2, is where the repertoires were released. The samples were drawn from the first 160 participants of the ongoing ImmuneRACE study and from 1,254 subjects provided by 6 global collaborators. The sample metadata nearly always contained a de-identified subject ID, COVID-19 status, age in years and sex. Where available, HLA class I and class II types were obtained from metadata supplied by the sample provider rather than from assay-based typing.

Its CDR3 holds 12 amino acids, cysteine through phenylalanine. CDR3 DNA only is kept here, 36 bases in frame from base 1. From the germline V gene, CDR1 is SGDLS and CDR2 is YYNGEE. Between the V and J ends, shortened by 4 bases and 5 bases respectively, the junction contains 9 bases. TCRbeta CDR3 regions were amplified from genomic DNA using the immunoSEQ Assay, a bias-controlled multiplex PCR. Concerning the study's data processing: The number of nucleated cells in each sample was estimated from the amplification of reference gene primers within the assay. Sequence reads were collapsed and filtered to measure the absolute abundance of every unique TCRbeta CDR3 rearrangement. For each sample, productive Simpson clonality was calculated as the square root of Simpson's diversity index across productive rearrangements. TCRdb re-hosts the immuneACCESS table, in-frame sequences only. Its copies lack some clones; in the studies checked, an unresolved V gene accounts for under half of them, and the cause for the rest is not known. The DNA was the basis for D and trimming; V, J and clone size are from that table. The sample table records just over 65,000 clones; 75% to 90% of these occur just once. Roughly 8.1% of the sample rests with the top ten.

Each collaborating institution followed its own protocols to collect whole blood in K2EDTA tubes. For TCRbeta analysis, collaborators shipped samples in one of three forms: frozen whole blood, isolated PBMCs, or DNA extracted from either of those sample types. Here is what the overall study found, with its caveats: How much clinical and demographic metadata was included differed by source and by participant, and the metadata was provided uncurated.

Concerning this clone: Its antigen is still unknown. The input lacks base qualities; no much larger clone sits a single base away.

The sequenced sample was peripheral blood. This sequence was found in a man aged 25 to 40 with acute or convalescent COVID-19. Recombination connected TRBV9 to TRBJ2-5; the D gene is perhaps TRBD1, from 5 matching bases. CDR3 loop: CASSQGRETQYF. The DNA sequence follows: TGTGCCAGCAGCCAGGGTAGGGAGACCCAGTACTTC.